These T cell receptor beta chains were read from a single sample in a study of blood T cell repertoires in COVID-19. Data came from immunoSEQ multiplex PCR; TCRdb stores just in-frame clones and leaves some out. The sample has roughly 380,000 clones, roughly 85% seen once. Sequenced material: peripheral blood. These receptors all come from a young woman with acute or convalescent COVID-19. Each CDR3 is given with its conserved first and last residue. Each record gives: D gene, clone size, J gene, V gene, CDR3 DNA, CDR3 protein. A D gene is named only where the DNA matches it firmly. Size values are once, few and many counts, or a class for expanded clones, and some rows have none.

NA NA TRBJ1-1 TRBV11-1 TGTGCCAGCAGCTTAGACTTCAGGGAGGGCACTGAAGCTTTCTTT CASSLDFREGTEAFF
TRBD1 NA TRBJ1-1 TRBV29-1 TGCAGCGTACCAACAGGGGGAGGAATGAACACTGAAGCTTTCTTT CSVPTGGGMNTEAFF
NA few TRBJ2-7 TRBV5-1 TGCGCCAGCAGCTTAACAGGACAATACGAGCAGTACTTC CASSLTGQYEQYF
NA NA TRBJ2-5 TRBV7-9 TGTGCCAGCAGCCCGTCCGGGGTGGGGGCACAAGAGACCCAGTACTTC CASSPSGVGAQETQYF
NA NA TRBJ1-2 TRBV10-2 TGCGCCAGCAGTGGTCCGGGGGAAGACTATGGCTACACCTTC CASSGPGEDYGYTF
NA once TRBJ1-2 TRBV5-1 TGCGCCAGCAGCTCACAGCTGCTTGGCTACACCTTC CASSSQLLGYTF
NA once TRBJ2-1 TRBV3-1/TRBV3-2 TGTGCCAGCAGCCCACCGGGGCCAGGGGAAACCTACAATGAGCAGTTCTTC CASSPPGPGETYNEQFF
NA once TRBJ1-1 TRBV4-1 TGCGCCAGCAGCCAAGAACACGCGGAGGGCACTGAAGCTTTCTTT CASSQEHAEGTEAFF
NA NA TRBJ2-3 TRBV7-7 TGTGCCAGCAGCAGAGACAGATCAAATACGCAGTATTTT CASSRDRSNTQYF
NA NA TRBJ1-3 TRBV7-6 TGTGCCAGCAGCTCTCGGACAGAAGGTCCAGGAAACACCATATATTTT CASSSRTEGPGNTIYF
TRBD2 NA TRBJ2-7 TRBV27 TGTGCCAGCACAGGGCTAGCGGGTTTTCGTCACTCCTACGAGCAGTACTTC CASTGLAGFRHSYEQYF
NA NA TRBJ2-5 TRBV7-3 TGTGCCAGCAGCCCCTCAGGGGAGACCCAGTACTTC CASSPSGETQYF
NA NA TRBJ1-4 TRBV30 TGTGCCTGGAGTGTGAGTGAACCTGAAAAACTGTTTTTT CAWSVSEPEKLFF
NA NA TRBJ2-7 TRBV7-2 TGTGCCAGCAGCTTAGCGACAAGTTACGACGAGCAGTACTTC CASSLATSYDEQYF
NA NA TRBJ1-1 TRBV7-9 TGTGCCAGCAGCTTATATTTGACAGAGCGGAACACTGAAGCTTTCTTT CASSLYLTERNTEAFF
TRBD2 NA TRBJ2-3 TRBV3-1/TRBV3-2 TGTGCCAGCAGCCAAAGAGGCGGGGGGAAACCAGATACGCAGTATTTT CASSQRGGGKPDTQYF
NA NA TRBJ1-1 TRBV20-1 TGCAGTGCTAGTAACAGCCAGAACACTGAAGCTTTCTTT CSASNSQNTEAFF
NA few TRBJ2-3 TRBV5-1 TGCGCCAGCAGCTTGAGGGTCAGGGGAGGCACAGATACGCAGTATTTT CASSLRVRGGTDTQYF
NA NA TRBJ2-3 TRBV11-2 TGTGCCAGCAGCTTAGGCGGGCGTCGCACAGATACGCAGTATTTT CASSLGGRRTDTQYF
NA NA TRBJ2-3 TRBV2 TGTGCCAGCAGTGAGGTTAGCGGCACAGATACGCAGTATTTT CASSEVSGTDTQYF
NA NA TRBJ1-2 TRBV7-9 TGTGCCAGCAGCCCCTGGGGGGGCGACAACAAGATCTATGGCTACACCTTC CASSPWGGDNKIYGYTF
NA NA TRBJ2-1 TRBV6-2/TRBV6-3 TGTGCCAGCAGTAGGGGGTTGGGCAATGAGCAGTTCTTC CASSRGLGNEQFF
NA few TRBJ2-6 TRBV12-5 TGTGCTAGTGGTTCCTACTCTGGGGCCAACGTCCTGACTTTC CASGSYSGANVLTF
NA NA TRBJ1-1 TRBV19 TGTGCCAGTAGTATAATCCCCGCGGCCGCCTGGCAAAGCACTGAAGCTTTCTTT CASSIIPAAAWQSTEAFF
TRBD1 NA TRBJ2-7 TRBV7-9 TGTGCCAGCAGCTTGACCGGACAGGGAGGTCAGTACTTC CASSLTGQGGQYF
TRBD1 NA TRBJ2-5 TRBV5-6 TGTGCCAGCAGCTTGGAAAGAGAGGGACAGTTTTATGAAACCCAGTACTTC CASSLEREGQFYETQYF
NA few TRBJ1-2 TRBV28 TGTGCCGTTGAGGGGGTGATCTATGGCTACACCTTC CAVEGVIYGYTF
TRBD2 NA TRBJ2-3 TRBV7-3 TGTGCCAGCAGCTTAACAGGGCTAGCGGGAGGGCGTGAGGGCACAGATACGCAGTATTTT CASSLTGLAGGREGTDTQYF
TRBD1 NA TRBJ2-1 TRBV12-5 TGTGCTAGTGGTTTCGGAACGGCAGGGGGAGATGAGCAGTTCTTC CASGFGTAGGDEQFF
TRBD2 NA TRBJ2-2 TRBV5-1 TGCGCCAGCAGCTTGGGGGCTAGCGGGACTGCCTGGGAGCTGTTTTTT CASSLGASGTAWELFF
NA few TRBJ1-3 TRBV4-1 TGCGCCAGCAGCCGCCAAGACAGTAACGGAAACACCATATATTTT CASSRQDSNGNTIYF
TRBD2 NA TRBJ2-5 TRBV4-2 TGTGCCAGCAGCCAAGATATTTCACTAGCGGGACGGCAAGAGACCCAGTACTTC CASSQDISLAGRQETQYF
NA NA TRBJ2-5 TRBV5-4 TGTGCCAGCAGCTCATGGCGGAAGTACCAAGAGACCCAGTACTTC CASSSWRKYQETQYF
NA NA TRBJ2-4 TRBV6-1 TGTGCCAGCAGTGAAGCAGGGCCATGGGCAGGGGCGTCCAAAAACATTCAGTACTTC CASSEAGPWAGASKNIQYF
TRBD1 NA TRBJ1-1 TRBV5-1 TGCGCCAGCAGCTTACAGGGGGCAAGGACTGAAGCTTTCTTT CASSLQGARTEAFF
TRBD2 once TRBJ2-7 TRBV3-1/TRBV3-2 TGTGCCAGCAGCCAAGATCTAGCGGGAGGGTCCGAGCAGTACTTC CASSQDLAGGSEQYF
NA NA TRBJ1-6 TRBV23-1 TGCGCCAGCAGTCACCTTACACATTCACCCCTCCACTTT CASSHLTHSPLHF
TRBD1 NA TRBJ2-1 TRBV5-1 TGCGCCAGCAGCTCACAGGGGAATGAGCAGTTCTTC CASSSQGNEQFF
NA once TRBJ2-3 TRBV29-1 TGCAGCGTTGAAGATCTATATACGCAGTATTTT CSVEDLYTQYF
TRBD1 NA TRBJ2-2 TRBV5-1 TGCGCCAGCAGCTTATCCCCTTCAGGGGGCCGCGGGGAGCTGTTTTTT CASSLSPSGGRGELFF
NA NA TRBJ2-7 TRBV5-1 TGCGCCAGCAGCACGACAGTCCTCGGCTCCTACGAGCAGTACTTC CASSTTVLGSYEQYF
NA NA TRBJ2-6 TRBV7-9 TGTGCCAGCAGCTTGGACAAGTCCTCTGGGGCCAACGTCCTGACTTTC CASSLDKSSGANVLTF
NA NA TRBJ2-4 TRBV5-6 TGTGCCAGCAGCTTGGACGGGGTAGGAATAAACATTCAGTACTTC CASSLDGVGINIQYF
NA once TRBJ2-1 TRBV6-5 TGTGCCAGCGGAGAGGGATGGAATGAGCAGTTCTTC CASGEGWNEQFF
TRBD1 NA TRBJ1-4 TRBV19 TGTGCCAGTAATGACAGGGTTGGGGAAAAACTGTTTTTT CASNDRVGEKLFF
TRBD1 NA TRBJ1-1 TRBV24-1 TGTGCCACCAGTGATTCCGGGACAGGTACCGCTGAAGCTTTCTTT CATSDSGTGTAEAFF
NA NA TRBJ2-5 TRBV27 TGTGCCAGCAGTTTTAGGGGCCCGACCGTGGAGGAGACCCAGTACTTC CASSFRGPTVEETQYF